The rows below give T cell receptor beta chains drawn from one sample of a study of cytomegalovirus exposure and HLA in healthy donors. This table comes from immunoSEQ multiplex PCR, and its TCRdb copy is limited to in-frame clones, with some not included. The repertoire holds 55,000 to 80,000 clones, with about three quarters as singletons. The sequencing sample was made of PBMCs. These receptor sequences come from a man in his fifties in good health and CMV-seropositive. The CDR3 runs from the conserved cysteine through the conserved F or W. D genes are given only for firm matches. Rows give clone size only sometimes, using once, few, many, or a class for an expanded clone.

>TRBJ2-1|TRBV11-2|TRBD2|NA
CASSLLAGGYNEQFF
TGTGCCAGCAGCTTACTAGCGGGGGGCTACAATGAGCAGTTCTTC
>TRBJ2-1|TRBV5-6|TRBD2|NA
CASSRRRTSLFNEQFF
TGTGCCAGCAGCAGAAGGAGGACTAGCCTTTTCAATGAGCAGTTCTTC
>TRBJ1-5|TRBV18|NA|once
CASSPDRNSNQPQHF
TGTGCCAGCTCACCCGACAGGAATAGCAATCAGCCCCAGCATTTT
>TRBJ2-5|TRBV5-4|NA|NA
CASSRGPQETQYF
TGTGCCAGCAGCCGCGGGCCCCAAGAGACCCAGTACTTC
>TRBJ1-5|TRBV7-8|NA|NA
CASSLGGAGNQPQHF
TGTGCCAGCAGCTTGGGGGGGGCAGGTAATCAGCCCCAGCATTTT
>TRBJ1-4|TRBV5-4|TRBD1|few
CASSKGQGFSEKLFF
TGTGCCAGCAGCAAAGGACAGGGGTTTAGTGAAAAACTGTTTTTT
>TRBJ1-1|TRBV5-1|TRBD1|NA
CASSNGQGLNTEAFF
TGCGCCAGCAGCAACGGACAGGGACTGAACACTGAAGCTTTCTTT
>TRBJ2-7|TRBV5-1|TRBD2|NA
CASSSTGTSGSVEQYF
TGCGCCAGCAGCTCCACCGGGACTAGCGGGTCCGTGGAGCAGTACTTC
>TRBJ2-6|TRBV5-1|NA|NA
CATKKDGGNSGANVLTF
TGCGCCACCAAAAAGGATGGGGGCAACTCTGGGGCCAACGTCCTGACTTTC
>TRBJ2-7|TRBV7-6|TRBD2|NA
CASSPTFPSGEQYF
TGTGCCAGCAGCCCAACGTTCCCTAGCGGCGAGCAGTACTTC
>TRBJ1-1|TRBV27|TRBD1|NA
CASSFGSRPGQGSLNTEAFF
TGTGCCAGCAGTTTCGGTAGTCGACCGGGACAGGGGAGTTTGAACACTGAAGCTTTCTTT
>TRBJ2-1|TRBV29-1|TRBD2|NA
CSVEALAGGYNEQFF
TGCAGCGTTGAAGCCTTAGCGGGGGGTTACAATGAGCAGTTCTTC
>TRBJ1-2|TRBV7-9|NA|NA
CASSVGIFLYGYTF
TGTGCCAGCAGCGTCGGGATCTTCCTCTATGGCTACACCTTC
>TRBJ1-2|TRBV19|TRBD1|few
CASSISRDRVYGYTF
TGTGCCAGTAGTATATCCCGGGACAGGGTATATGGCTACACCTTC
>TRBJ2-1|TRBV19|TRBD2|few
CASSITFRRERLTYNEQFF
TGTGCCAGTAGTATTACATTTAGGCGGGAGCGCCTTACCTACAATGAGCAGTTCTTC
>TRBJ2-3|TRBV18|NA|NA
CASSPRSSRTPTDTQYF
TGTGCCAGCTCACCAAGGTCGTCGAGGACACCCACAGATACGCAGTATTTT
>TRBJ1-4|TRBV2|TRBD1|few
CASSRRTGGNEKLFF
TGTGCCAGCAGTCGGAGGACAGGGGGGAATGAAAAACTGTTTTTT
>TRBJ2-5|TRBV7-2|NA|NA
CASSSYQETQYF
TGTGCCAGCAGCTCGTACCAAGAGACCCAGTACTTC
>TRBJ1-1|TRBV20-1|NA|NA
CSASRVEAFF
TGCAGTGCTAGCAGGGTTGAAGCTTTCTTT
>TRBJ1-2|TRBV9|NA|NA
CATLSGGGLGYTF
TGTGCCACACTTTCTGGGGGGGGCTTAGGCTACACCTTC
>TRBJ2-7|TRBV27|NA|NA
CASRDRSISYEQYF
TGTGCCAGCCGAGACAGGTCCATCTCCTACGAGCAGTACTTC
>TRBJ2-1|TRBV7-9|TRBD2|NA
CASSQGLYNEQFF
TGTGCCAGCAGCCAGGGACTATACAATGAGCAGTTCTTC
>TRBJ1-1|TRBV9|NA|few
CASSVGGARRSEAFF
TGTGCCAGCAGCGTAGGGGGAGCTAGGAGGTCTGAAGCTTTCTTT
>TRBJ2-7|TRBV23-1|TRBD1|NA
CASSPDRGYEQYF
TGCGCCAGCAGTCCCGACAGGGGTTACGAGCAGTACTTC
>TRBJ2-1|TRBV5-4|TRBD1|NA
CASSLGTGGSNEQFF
TGTGCCAGCAGCTTAGGGACAGGGGGCTCAAATGAGCAGTTCTTC
>TRBJ2-2|TRBV5-6|NA|NA
CASSSIPGQNTGELFF
TGTGCCAGCAGCTCAATTCCGGGACAGAACACCGGGGAGCTGTTTTTT
>TRBJ2-7|TRBV9|TRBD1|NA
CASSVAPGTGNSYEQYF
TGTGCCAGCAGCGTAGCTCCGGGGACAGGAAACTCCTACGAGCAGTACTTC
>TRBJ1-5|TRBV7-9|NA|medium-sized
CASSPGHHSNQPQHF
TGTGCCAGCAGCCCCGGACACCATAGCAATCAGCCCCAGCATTTT
>TRBJ2-7|TRBV6-1|NA|NA
CASSEALGNYLDGSYEQYF
TGTGCCAGCAGTGAAGCGCTCGGGAACTACCTAGATGGATCCTACGAGCAGTACTTC
>TRBJ2-5|TRBV27|NA|few
CAARETQYF
TGTGCCGCGAGAGAGACCCAGTACTTC
>TRBJ2-2|TRBV6-1|TRBD2|NA
CASTEWGGGRGELFF
TGTGCCAGCACCGAATGGGGCGGGGGAAGGGGGGAGCTGTTTTTT
>TRBJ2-3|TRBV9|TRBD2|NA
CASSVGEGLITDTQYF
TGTGCCAGCAGCGTAGGGGAGGGACTTATCACAGATACGCAGTATTTT
>TRBJ2-7|TRBV28|TRBD2|NA
CASRPQLAGSYEQYF
TGTGCCAGCAGGCCACAACTAGCGGGAAGCTACGAGCAGTACTTC
>TRBJ2-3|TRBV19|NA|NA
CASSKSSASTDTQYF
TGTGCCAGTAGTAAGTCTAGCGCCAGCACAGATACGCAGTATTTT
>TRBJ1-3|TRBV10-1|TRBD1|NA
CASSESTGVGNTIYF
TGCGCCAGCAGTGAATCGACAGGGGTCGGAAACACCATATATTTT
>TRBJ2-2|TRBV18|NA|NA
CASSPEGAPRTGELFF
TGTGCCAGCTCACCGGAAGGGGCGCCAAGGACCGGGGAGCTGTTTTTT
>TRBJ2-7|TRBV10-2|NA|NA
CASLGGAYEQYF
TGCGCCAGCCTAGGGGGGGCCTACGAGCAGTACTTC
>TRBJ1-1|TRBV6-5|TRBD1|few
CASSFPGTGSAEAFF
TGTGCCAGCAGCTTTCCCGGGACAGGGAGCGCTGAAGCTTTCTTT
>TRBJ1-1|TRBV15|NA|few
CATSTQMGSWPEAFF
TGTGCCACCAGCACTCAGATGGGGAGTTGGCCTGAAGCTTTCTTT
>TRBJ2-2|TRBV9|NA|NA
CASSVRVGELFF
TGTGCCAGCAGCGTACGAGTTGGGGAGCTGTTTTTT
>TRBJ1-5|TRBV5-1|TRBD1|NA
CASSLGQAGQPQHF
TGCGCCAGCAGCCTGGGACAGGCTGGTCAGCCCCAGCATTTT
>TRBJ2-3|TRBV29-1|NA|NA
CSVDSGTDTQYF
TGCAGCGTTGATTCGGGCACAGATACGCAGTATTTT
>TRBJ2-7|TRBV28|NA|NA
CASRRPASYEQYF
TGTGCCAGCAGGCGGCCGGCGTCCTACGAGCAGTACTTC
>TRBJ1-6|TRBV30|NA|NA
CAWSIDSPLHF
TGTGCCTGGAGTATCGATTCACCCCTCCACTTT
>TRBJ2-7|TRBV15|TRBD1|NA
CATSARQGSSYEQYF
TGTGCCACCAGCGCCCGACAGGGCAGCTCCTACGAGCAGTACTTC
>TRBJ1-4|TRBV4-3|NA|NA
CASSLDRQALFF
TGCGCCAGCAGCCTAGACAGACAGGCCCTGTTTTTT
>TRBJ1-5|TRBV19|TRBD1|few
CASTPDRVRGNQPQHF
TGTGCCAGTACCCCCGACAGGGTAAGGGGCAATCAGCCCCAGCATTTT
>TRBJ1-2|TRBV5-4|TRBD1|few
CASRQRQGAPDYGYTF
TGTGCCAGCAGACAAAGACAGGGGGCCCCGGACTATGGCTACACCTTC
>TRBJ2-2|TRBV19|TRBD1|NA
CASSPGTATGELFF
TGTGCCAGTAGCCCCGGGACAGCCACCGGGGAGCTGTTTTTT
>TRBJ2-1|TRBV30|TRBD1|NA
CAWSHRGDNEQFF
TGTGCCTGGAGCCACAGGGGGGACAATGAGCAGTTCTTC
>TRBJ2-7|TRBV9|TRBD2|NA
CASSVGTSGYEQYF
TGTGCCAGCAGCGTTGGGACTAGCGGATACGAGCAGTACTTC
>TRBJ2-1|TRBV6-6|NA|once
CASSEAYNEQFF
TGTGCCAGCAGTGAGGCATACAATGAGCAGTTCTTC
>TRBJ1-1|TRBV7-9|TRBD1|few
CASSLPPADREPEAFF
TGTGCCAGCAGCTTACCCCCTGCGGACAGGGAGCCTGAAGCTTTCTTT
>TRBJ1-1|TRBV9|NA|NA
CASSPQNTEAFF
TGTGCCAGCAGCCCCCAGAACACTGAAGCTTTCTTT
>TRBJ1-5|TRBV15|NA|NA
CATSRAGGANQPQHF
TGTGCCACCAGCAGGGCTGGGGGGGCAAATCAGCCCCAGCATTTT
>TRBJ2-3|TRBV15|NA|NA
CATGAGVTDTQYF
TGTGCCACGGGGGCGGGGGTCACAGATACGCAGTATTTT
>TRBJ2-2|TRBV10-3|NA|NA
CAISYREITGELFF
TGTGCCATCAGTTACAGGGAAATCACCGGGGAGCTGTTTTTT
>TRBJ1-2|TRBV5-1|NA|once
CASSLGSGNYYGYTF
TGCGCCAGCAGCTTGGGGTCAGGGAATTACTATGGCTACACCTTC
>TRBJ1-1|TRBV9|NA|NA
CASSVLTGTEAFF
TGTGCCAGCAGCGTACTCACGGGGACTGAAGCTTTCTTT
>TRBJ2-1|TRBV4-1|NA|NA
CASSQGDSYNEQFF
TGCGCCAGCAGCCAGGGAGACTCCTACAATGAGCAGTTCTTC